This TCR beta chain was identified in a study of T-cell reconstitution after alpha-beta-depleted transplantation in children. TCRbeta library preparation incorporated unique molecular identifiers. TCRdb fed the PCR reads into MiXCR, producing one record per CDR3 protein. The sample lists roughly 490,000 distinct CDR3 sequences, roughly an eighth occurring once. The TCR was taken from a female patient aged 2-10 years who had a stem cell transplant for aplastic anemia, so the T cells may come from the graft donor. This sample comprised PBMCs, mostly from graft donor cells, obtained 180 days after TCRalphabeta/CD19-depleted stem cell transplant.

The CDR3 region is CASSSTRGGVGEKLFF. CDR3 bases: TGTGCCAGCAGCTCGACACGCGGAGGGGTGGGTGAAAAACTGTTTTTT. The chain is built from TRBV7-2 and TRBJ1-4, with D perhaps matching TRBD1 (5 bases). Between the trimmed V and J ends, which lost 4 bases and 7 bases, there was a span of 19 bases. The CDR3 runs to 16 residues. Germline V gives CDR1 SGHTA, CDR2 FQGNSA.